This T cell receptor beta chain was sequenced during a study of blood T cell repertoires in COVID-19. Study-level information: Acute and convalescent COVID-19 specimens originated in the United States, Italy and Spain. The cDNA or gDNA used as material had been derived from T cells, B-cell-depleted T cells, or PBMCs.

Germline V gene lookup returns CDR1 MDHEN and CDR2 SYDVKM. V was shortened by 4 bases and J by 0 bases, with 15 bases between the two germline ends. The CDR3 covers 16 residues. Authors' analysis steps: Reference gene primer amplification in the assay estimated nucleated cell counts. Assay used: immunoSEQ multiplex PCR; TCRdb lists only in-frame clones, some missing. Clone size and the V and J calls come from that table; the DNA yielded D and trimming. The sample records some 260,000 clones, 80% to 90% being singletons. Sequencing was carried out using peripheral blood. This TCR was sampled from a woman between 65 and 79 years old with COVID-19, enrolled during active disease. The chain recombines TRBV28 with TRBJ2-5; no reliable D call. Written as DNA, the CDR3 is TGTGCCAGCAGTTCTGGCGCGAGGTCAGACCAAGAGACCCAGTACTTC. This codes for CASSSGARSDQETQYF.